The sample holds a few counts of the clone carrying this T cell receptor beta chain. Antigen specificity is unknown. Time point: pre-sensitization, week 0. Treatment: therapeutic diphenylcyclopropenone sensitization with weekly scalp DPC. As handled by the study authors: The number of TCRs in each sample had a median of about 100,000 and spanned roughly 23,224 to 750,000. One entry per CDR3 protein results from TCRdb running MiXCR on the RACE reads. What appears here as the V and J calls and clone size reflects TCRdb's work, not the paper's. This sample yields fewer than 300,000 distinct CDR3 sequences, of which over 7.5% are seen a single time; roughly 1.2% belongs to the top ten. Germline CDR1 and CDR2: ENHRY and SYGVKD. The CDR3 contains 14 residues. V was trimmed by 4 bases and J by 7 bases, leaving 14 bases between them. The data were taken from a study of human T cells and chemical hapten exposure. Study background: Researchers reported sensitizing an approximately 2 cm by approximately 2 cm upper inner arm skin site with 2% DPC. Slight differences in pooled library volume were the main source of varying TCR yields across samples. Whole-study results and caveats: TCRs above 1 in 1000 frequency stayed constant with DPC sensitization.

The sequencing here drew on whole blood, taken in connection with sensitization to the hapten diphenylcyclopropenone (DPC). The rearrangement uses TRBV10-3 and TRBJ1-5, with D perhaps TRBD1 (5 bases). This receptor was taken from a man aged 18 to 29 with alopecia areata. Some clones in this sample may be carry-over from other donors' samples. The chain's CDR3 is CAISVGGTGQPQHF. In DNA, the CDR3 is TGTGCCATCAGTGTTGGGGGAACGGGACAGCCCCAGCATTTT.